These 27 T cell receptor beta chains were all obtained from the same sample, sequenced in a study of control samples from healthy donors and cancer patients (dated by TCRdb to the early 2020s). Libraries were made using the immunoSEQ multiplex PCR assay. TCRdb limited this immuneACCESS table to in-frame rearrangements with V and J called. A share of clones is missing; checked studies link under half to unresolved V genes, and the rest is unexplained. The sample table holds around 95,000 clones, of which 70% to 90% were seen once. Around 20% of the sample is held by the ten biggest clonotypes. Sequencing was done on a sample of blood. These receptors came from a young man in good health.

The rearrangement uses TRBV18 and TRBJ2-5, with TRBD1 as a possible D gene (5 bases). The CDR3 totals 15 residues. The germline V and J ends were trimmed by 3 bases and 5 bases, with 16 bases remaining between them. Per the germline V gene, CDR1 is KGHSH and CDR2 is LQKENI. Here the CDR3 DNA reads TGTGCCAGCTCACCTTTTGGACAAAACTATGAGACCCAGTACTTC. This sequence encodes CASSPFGQNYETQYF.

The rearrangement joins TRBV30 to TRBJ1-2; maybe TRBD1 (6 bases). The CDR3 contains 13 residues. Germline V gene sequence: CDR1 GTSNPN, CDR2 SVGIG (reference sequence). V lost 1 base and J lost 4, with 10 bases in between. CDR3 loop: CAWSGGGRYGYTF. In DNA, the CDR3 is TGTGCCTGGAGTGGGGGGGGGCGCTATGGCTACACCTTC.

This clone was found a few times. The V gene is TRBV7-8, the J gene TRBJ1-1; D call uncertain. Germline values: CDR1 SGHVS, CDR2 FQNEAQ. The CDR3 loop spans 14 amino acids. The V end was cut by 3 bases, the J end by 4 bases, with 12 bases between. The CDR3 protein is CASSFSRLGTEAFF. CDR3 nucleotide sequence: TGTGCCAGCAGCTTCAGCAGGTTGGGCACTGAAGCTTTCTTT.

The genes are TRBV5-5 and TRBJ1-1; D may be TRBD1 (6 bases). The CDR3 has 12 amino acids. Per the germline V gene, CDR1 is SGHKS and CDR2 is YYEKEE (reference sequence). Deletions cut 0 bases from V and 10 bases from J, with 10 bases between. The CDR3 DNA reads TGTGCCAGCAGCTTGGGGGACATCGGAGCTTTCTTT. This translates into CASSLGDIGAFF.

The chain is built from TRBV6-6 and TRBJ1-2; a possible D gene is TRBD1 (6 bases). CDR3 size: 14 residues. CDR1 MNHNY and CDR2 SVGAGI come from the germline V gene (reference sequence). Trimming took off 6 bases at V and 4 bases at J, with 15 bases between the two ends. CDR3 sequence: CASSPGTSSYGYTF. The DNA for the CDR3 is TGTGCCAGCAGCCCCGGGACATCTTCCTATGGCTACACCTTC.

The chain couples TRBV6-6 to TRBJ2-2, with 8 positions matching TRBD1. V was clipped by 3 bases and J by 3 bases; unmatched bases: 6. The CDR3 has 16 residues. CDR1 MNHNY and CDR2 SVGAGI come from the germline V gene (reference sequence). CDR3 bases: TGTGCCAGCAGTTATGCTGGGACAGGCCACACCGGGGAGCTGTTTTTT. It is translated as CASSYAGTGHTGELFF.

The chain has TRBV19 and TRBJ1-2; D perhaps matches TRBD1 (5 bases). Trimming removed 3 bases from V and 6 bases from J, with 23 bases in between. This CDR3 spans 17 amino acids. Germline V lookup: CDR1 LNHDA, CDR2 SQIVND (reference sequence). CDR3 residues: CASSISAEGPPWDGYTF. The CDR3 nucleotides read TGTGCCAGTAGTATCTCCGCTGAGGGGCCCCCCTGGGATGGCTACACCTTC.

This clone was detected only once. The CDR3 here is CATSRDPVRVRAFF. In DNA form, the CDR3 reads TGTGCCACCAGCAGAGACCCAGTTAGAGTTAGGGCTTTCTTT. This sequence joins TRBV15 and TRBJ1-1; D gene unclear. There are 14 residues in the CDR3. Germline V gives CDR1 LNHNV, CDR2 YYDKDF (reference sequence). Trimming pared 0 bases from V and 11 bases from J, leaving 16 bases between.

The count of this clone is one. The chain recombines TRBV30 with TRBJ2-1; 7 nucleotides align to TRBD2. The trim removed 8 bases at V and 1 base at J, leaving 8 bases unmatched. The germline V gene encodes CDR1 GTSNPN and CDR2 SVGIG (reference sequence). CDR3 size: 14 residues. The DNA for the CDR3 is TGTGCCGGTCGGCGGGGGAGGTCCTACAATGAGCAGTTCTTC. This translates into CAGRRGRSYNEQFF.

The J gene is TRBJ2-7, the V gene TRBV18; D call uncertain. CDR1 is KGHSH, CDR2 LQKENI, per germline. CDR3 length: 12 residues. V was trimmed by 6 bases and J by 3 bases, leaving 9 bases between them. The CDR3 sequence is CASSSENYEQYF. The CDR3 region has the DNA TGTGCCAGCTCGTCGGAAAACTACGAGCAGTACTTC.

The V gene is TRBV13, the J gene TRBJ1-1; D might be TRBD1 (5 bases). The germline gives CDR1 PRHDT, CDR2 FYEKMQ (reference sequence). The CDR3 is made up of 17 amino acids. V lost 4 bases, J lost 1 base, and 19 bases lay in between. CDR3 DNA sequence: TGTGCCAGCAGCTCCAGGGACGGCGCCGTACCGAACACTGAAGCTTTCTTT. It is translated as CASSSRDGAVPNTEAFF.

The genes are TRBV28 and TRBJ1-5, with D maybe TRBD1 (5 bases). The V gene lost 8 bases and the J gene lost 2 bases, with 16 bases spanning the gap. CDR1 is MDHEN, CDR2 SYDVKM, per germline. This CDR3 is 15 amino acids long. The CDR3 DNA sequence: TGTGCCAGCGGCTCCAGGGTGGTGGGCAATCAGCCCCAGCATTTT. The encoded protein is CASGSRVVGNQPQHF.

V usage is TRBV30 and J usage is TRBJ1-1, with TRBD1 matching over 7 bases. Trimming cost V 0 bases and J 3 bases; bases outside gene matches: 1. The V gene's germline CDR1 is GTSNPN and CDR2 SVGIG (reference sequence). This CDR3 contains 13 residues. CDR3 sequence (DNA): TGTGCCTGGAGTGTAGACAGGGACACTGAAGCTTTCTTT. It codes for CAWSVDRDTEAFF. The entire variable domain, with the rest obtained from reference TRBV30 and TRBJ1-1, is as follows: SQTIHQWPATLVQPVGSPLSLECTVEGTSNPNLYWYRQAAGRGLQLLFYSVGIGQISSEVPQNLSASRPQDRQFILSSKKLLLSDSGFYLCAWSVDRDTEAFFGQGTRLTVV.

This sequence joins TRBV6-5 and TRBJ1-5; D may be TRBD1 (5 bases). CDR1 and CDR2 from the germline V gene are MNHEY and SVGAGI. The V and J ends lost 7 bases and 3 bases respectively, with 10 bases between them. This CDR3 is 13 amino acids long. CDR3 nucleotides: TGTGCCAGCATGGCAGGGTACAATCAGCCCCAGCATTTT. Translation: CASMAGYNQPQHF.

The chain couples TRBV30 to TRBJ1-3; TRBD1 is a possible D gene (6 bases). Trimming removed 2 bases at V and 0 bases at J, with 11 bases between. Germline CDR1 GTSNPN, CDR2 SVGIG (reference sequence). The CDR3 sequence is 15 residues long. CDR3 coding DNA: TGTGCCTGGAGTTTAGGGGGTGGCTCTGGAAACACCATATATTTT. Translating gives CAWSLGGGSGNTIYF.

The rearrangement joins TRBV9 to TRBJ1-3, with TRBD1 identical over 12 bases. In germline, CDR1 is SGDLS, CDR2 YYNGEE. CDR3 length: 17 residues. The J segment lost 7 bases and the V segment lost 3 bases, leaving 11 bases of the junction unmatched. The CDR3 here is CASSDTRDRGQGNTIYF. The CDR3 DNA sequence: TGTGCCAGCAGCGATACCCGGGACAGGGGGCAGGGGAACACCATATATTTT.

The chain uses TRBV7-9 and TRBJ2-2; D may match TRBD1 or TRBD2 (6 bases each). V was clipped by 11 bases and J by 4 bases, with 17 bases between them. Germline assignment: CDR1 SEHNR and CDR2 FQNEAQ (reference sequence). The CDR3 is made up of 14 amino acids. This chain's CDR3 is CASPGARSTGELFF. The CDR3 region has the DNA TGTGCCTCCCCGGGGGCGCGCTCCACCGGGGAGCTGTTTTTT.

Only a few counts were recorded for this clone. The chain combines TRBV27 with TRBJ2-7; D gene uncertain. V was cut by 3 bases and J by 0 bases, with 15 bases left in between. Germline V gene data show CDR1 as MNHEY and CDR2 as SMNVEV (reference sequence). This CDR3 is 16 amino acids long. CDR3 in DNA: TGTGCCAGCAGTTTGGTAGCTGGCTCGAACTCCTACGAGCAGTACTTC. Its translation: CASSLVAGSNSYEQYF.

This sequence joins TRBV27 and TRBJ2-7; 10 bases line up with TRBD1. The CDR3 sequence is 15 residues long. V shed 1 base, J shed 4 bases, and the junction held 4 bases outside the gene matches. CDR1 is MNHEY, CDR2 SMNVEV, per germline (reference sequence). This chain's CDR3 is CASSLLGTGVYEQYF. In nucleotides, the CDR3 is TGTGCCAGCAGTTTATTGGGGACAGGGGTATACGAGCAGTACTTC.

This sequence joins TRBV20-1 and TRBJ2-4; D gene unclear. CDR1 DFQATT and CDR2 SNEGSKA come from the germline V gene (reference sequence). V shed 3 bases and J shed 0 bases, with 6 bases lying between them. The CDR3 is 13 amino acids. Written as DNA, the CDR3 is TGCAGTGCTAGTGTACTAGCCAAAAACATTCAGTACTTC. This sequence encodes CSASVLAKNIQYF.

CDR3 nucleotides: TGTGCCAGCAGTTCGTCAGGGGTTCGAGGCTACACCTTC. Its protein product is CASSSSGVRGYTF. This chain joins TRBV27 and TRBJ1-2, with D maybe TRBD1 (6 bases). This CDR3 is 13 amino acids long. The germline CDR1 and CDR2 sequences are MNHEY and SMNVEV (reference sequence). Trimming took 4 bases from V and 8 from J, leaving 14 bases between them.

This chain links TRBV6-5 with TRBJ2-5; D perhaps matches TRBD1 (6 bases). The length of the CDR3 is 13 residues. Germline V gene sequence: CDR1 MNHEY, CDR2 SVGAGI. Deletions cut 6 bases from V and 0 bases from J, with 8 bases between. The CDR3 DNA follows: TGTGCCAGCAGGGGACATCACCAAGAGACCCAGTACTTC. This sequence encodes CASRGHHQETQYF.

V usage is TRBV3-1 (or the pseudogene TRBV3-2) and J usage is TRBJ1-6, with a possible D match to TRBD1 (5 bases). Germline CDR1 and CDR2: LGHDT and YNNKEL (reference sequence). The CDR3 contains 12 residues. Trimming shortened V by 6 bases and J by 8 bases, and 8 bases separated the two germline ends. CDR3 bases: TGTGCCAGCAGGGGGCAAGATTCACCCCTCCACTTT. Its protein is CASRGQDSPLHF.

The DNA of the CDR3 is TGCGCCAGCAGCCAGGACATTAGCTATGGCTACACCTTC. As protein: CASSQDISYGYTF. The rearrangement uses TRBV4-1 and TRBJ1-2, with D perhaps TRBD1 (5 bases). From germline, CDR1 is MGHRA and CDR2 YSYEKL. V lost 3 bases to trimming and J lost 4 bases, with 9 bases between them. The CDR3 loop spans 13 amino acids.

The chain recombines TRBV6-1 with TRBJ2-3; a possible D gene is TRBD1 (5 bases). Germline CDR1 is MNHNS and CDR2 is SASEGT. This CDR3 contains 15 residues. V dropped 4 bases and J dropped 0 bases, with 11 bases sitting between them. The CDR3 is CASSAAGFSTDTQYF. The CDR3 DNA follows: TGTGCCAGCAGTGCAGCAGGGTTTAGCACAGATACGCAGTATTTT.

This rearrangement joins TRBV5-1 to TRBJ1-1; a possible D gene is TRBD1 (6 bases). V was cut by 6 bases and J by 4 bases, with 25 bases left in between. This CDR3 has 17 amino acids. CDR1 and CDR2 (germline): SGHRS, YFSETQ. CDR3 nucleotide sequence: TGCGCCAGCACCGAAGCCGTCGGGGGCGACCTTGGCACTGAAGCTTTCTTT. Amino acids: CASTEAVGGDLGTEAFF.

The CDR3 nucleotides read TGTGCCAGCAGCGACAGGGACAGGGGACTTGACGAGCAGTACTTC. This gives the protein CASSDRDRGLDEQYF. This chain links TRBV2 with TRBJ2-7; 10 bases map to TRBD1. With V trimmed by 6 bases and J by 5 bases, 10 bases remained unmatched. In germline, CDR1 is SNHLY, CDR2 FYNNEI. CDR3 length equals 15 residues.